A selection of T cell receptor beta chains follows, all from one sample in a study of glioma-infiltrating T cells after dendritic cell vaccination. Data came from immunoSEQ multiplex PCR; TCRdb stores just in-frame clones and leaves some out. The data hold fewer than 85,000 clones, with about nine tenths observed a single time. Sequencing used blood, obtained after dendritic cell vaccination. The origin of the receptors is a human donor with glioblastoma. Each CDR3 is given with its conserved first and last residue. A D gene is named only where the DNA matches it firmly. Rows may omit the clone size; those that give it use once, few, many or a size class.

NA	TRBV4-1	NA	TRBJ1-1	CASSRPGVAFF	TGCGCCAGCAGCCGCCCGGGAGTAGCTTTCTTT
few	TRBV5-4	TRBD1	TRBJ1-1	CASSYRTGLTEAFF	TGTGCCAGCAGCTACAGGACAGGACTCACTGAAGCTTTCTTT
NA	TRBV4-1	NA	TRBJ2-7	CASSQGRGSYEQYF	TGCGCCAGCAGCCAGGGGCGGGGCTCCTACGAGCAGTACTTC
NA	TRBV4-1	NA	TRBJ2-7	CASSPRLLDFTPSYEQYF	TGCGCCAGCAGCCCAAGACTATTGGACTTCACACCCTCCTACGAGCAGTACTTC
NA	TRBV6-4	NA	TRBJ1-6	CASSDSPGYNSPLHF	TGTGCCAGCAGTGACTCCCCAGGCTATAATTCACCCCTCCACTTT
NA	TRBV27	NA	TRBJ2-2	CASSLLPQGTGELFF	TGTGCCAGCAGTTTGCTCCCACAGGGTACCGGGGAGCTGTTTTTT
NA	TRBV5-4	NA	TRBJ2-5	CASSLALLPETQYF	TGTGCCAGCAGCTTGGCACTCCTCCCAGAGACCCAGTACTTC
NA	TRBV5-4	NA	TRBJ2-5	CASSVDGEETQYF	TGTGCCAGCAGCGTCGACGGAGAAGAGACCCAGTACTTC
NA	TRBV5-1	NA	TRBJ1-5	CASSLSQGQNQPQHF	TGCGCCAGCAGCTTGTCGCAGGGGCAAAATCAGCCCCAGCATTTT
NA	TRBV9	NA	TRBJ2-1	CASRRGIHNEQFF	TGTGCCAGCAGGAGGGGGATCCACAATGAGCAGTTCTTC
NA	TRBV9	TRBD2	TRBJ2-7	CASSVAGGSKSHEQYF	TGTGCCAGCAGCGTAGCAGGCGGGAGTAAATCCCACGAGCAGTACTTC
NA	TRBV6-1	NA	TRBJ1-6	CASSLPLTATSPLHF	TGTGCCAGCAGCCTACCCTTGACAGCTACCTCACCCCTCCACTTT
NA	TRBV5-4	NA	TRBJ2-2	CASSLGRTPDTGELFF	TGTGCCAGCAGCTTAGGGCGGACTCCCGACACCGGGGAGCTGTTTTTT
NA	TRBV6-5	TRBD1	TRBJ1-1	CASSAPTGGSEAFF	TGTGCCAGCAGTGCCCCGACAGGGGGCAGTGAAGCTTTCTTT
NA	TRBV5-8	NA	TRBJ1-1	CASSFSWGDTEAFF	TGTGCCAGCAGCTTCTCTTGGGGAGACACTGAAGCTTTCTTT
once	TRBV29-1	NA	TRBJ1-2	CSVVFRGSSNYGYTF	TGCAGCGTTGTATTCAGGGGCTCATCTAACTATGGCTACACCTTC
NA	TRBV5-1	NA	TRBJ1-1	CASSSPGGGTTEAFF	TGCGCCAGCAGCTCCCCCGGGGGAGGGACCACTGAAGCTTTCTTT
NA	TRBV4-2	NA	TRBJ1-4	CASSQDSGGTKNEKLFF	TGTGCCAGCAGCCAAGATTCGGGCGGGACCAAAAATGAAAAACTGTTTTTT
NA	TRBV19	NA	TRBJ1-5	CASSDRGGVSNQPQHF	TGTGCCAGTAGTGACCGGGGGGGAGTAAGCAATCAGCCCCAGCATTTT
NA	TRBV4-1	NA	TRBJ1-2	CASSQRITGDYGYTF	TGCGCCAGCAGCCAAAGAATCACAGGTGACTATGGCTACACCTTC
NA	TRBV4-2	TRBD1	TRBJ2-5	CASSHGDRGRGETQYF	TGTGCCAGCAGCCACGGGGACAGGGGGCGAGGAGAGACCCAGTACTTC
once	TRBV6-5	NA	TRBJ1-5	CASSSRTANQPQHF	TGTGCCAGCAGTTCCAGGACAGCAAATCAGCCCCAGCATTTT
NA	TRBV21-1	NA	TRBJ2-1	CASSKAVAGNNEQFF	TGTGCCAGCAGCAAAGCGGTAGCGGGGAACAATGAGCAGTTCTTC